This T cell receptor beta chain originates from a study of regulatory T cells in long-lasting Graves disease. Notes on the study in general: Among persistent patients, a larger number of public clonotypes were shared (approximately 2,900) than among newly diagnosed patients (more than 850).

This clonotype was counted ten times or more. The antigen is unknown. Germline loops: CDR1 SGHDT, CDR2 YYEEEE. V was clipped by 1 base and J by 0 bases, with 8 bases between them. CDR3 length: 14 amino acids. Time point specified: newly diagnosed GD, antithyroid drugs for less than 3 months. The TCR library was made from RNA that had been extracted from PBMCs in TRIzol. CDR3-region Arm-PCR and iRepertoire HTBI primers produced the TCR beta libraries. In the original analysis: Sequenced samples collectively carried 55 to 80 TRBV and 11 to 15 TRBJ segments. TCRdb re-called the multiplex PCR reads through MiXCR, storing one row per CDR3 protein. The V and J calls were determined by TCRdb, not by the authors. The table includes about 500,000 distinct CDR3 sequences, approximately 12% detected once. Separately, the same data were catalogued under a study of T cells in Graves' hyperthyroidism and ophthalmopathy.

This chain connects TRBV5-6 to TRBJ2-7; D gene ambiguous. The material was peripheral blood mononuclear cells (PBMCs), obtained at new diagnosis, from a patient treated with antithyroid drugs. The TCR sequence derives from a woman aged 30 to 39 with Graves disease. CDR3 loop: CASSLWSSSYEQYF. In DNA, the CDR3 is TGTGCCAGCAGCTTGTGGAGTAGCTCCTACGAGCAGTACTTC.